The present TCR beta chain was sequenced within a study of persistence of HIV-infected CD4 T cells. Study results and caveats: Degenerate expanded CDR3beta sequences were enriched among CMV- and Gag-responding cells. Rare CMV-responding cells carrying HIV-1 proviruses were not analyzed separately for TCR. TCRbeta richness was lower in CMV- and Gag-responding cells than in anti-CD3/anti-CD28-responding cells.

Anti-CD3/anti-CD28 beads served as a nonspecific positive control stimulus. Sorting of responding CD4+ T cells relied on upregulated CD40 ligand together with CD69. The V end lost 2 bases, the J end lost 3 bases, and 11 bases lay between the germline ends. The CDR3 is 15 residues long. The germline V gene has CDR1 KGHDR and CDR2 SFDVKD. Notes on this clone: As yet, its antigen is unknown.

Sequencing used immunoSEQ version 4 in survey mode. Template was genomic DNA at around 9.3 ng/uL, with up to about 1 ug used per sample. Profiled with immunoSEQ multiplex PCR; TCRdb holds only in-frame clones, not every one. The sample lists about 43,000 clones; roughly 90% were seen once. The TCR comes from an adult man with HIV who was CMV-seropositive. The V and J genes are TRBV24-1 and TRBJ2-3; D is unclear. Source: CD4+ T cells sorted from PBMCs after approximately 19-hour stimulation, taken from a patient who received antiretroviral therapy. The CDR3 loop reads CATSDYGQRTDTQYF. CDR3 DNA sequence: TGTGCCACCAGTGATTATGGGCAGAGAACAGATACGCAGTATTTT.